One and the same sample provided the 12 T cell receptor beta chains below, sequenced in a study of PD-1 blockade in classical Hodgkin lymphoma (TCRdb year 2020). Library creation used the immunoSEQ multiplex PCR assay. The clones in this table, taken by TCRdb from immuneACCESS, are in-frame only. Not every clone is retained; where verified, under half of the shortfall comes from an unresolved V gene, and the cause of the rest is unknown. The sample has 95,000 to 120,000 clones on record, roughly nine tenths of them singletons. Jointly, the top ten make up less than 20% of the sample. Per the publication, the time point label means: cycle 2 day 1 (C2D1) of nivolumab. Every trial patient had relapsed after autologous stem cell transplantation, and cohorts A, B and C differed in prior brentuximab vedotin exposure. The specimen was peripheral blood mononuclear cells (PBMCs), collected before the second cycle of nivolumab. Receptor source: a human donor with classical Hodgkin lymphoma.

The chain combines TRBV28 with TRBJ1-4; weak D call: TRBD1 (5 bases). Germline V CDR1 and CDR2: MDHEN, SYDVKM. This CDR3 has 17 residues. V was trimmed by 3 bases and J by 0 bases, leaving 14 bases between them. The CDR3 sequence is CASSFRVGRATNEKLFF. For the CDR3, the DNA is TGTGCCAGCAGTTTCAGGGTTGGGAGGGCAACTAATGAAAAACTGTTTTTT.

This clone has only a few counts. The J gene is TRBJ1-2, the V gene TRBV5-1; TRBD1 aligns across 7 bases. The V gene's germline CDR1 is SGHRS and CDR2 YFSETQ. The ends lost 0 bases at V and 13 bases at J; junction bases unmatched: 6. CDR3 length: 12 amino acids. The CDR3 DNA reads TGCGCCAGCAGCTTGGCCGGGACAGAGGGCACCTTC. Encoded protein: CASSLAGTEGTF.

The CDR3, as DNA: TGTGCCAGCAGGTCTGACAGGGTCGCTGAAGCTTTCTTT. This sequence encodes CASRSDRVAEAFF. The V call is TRBV4-2, the J call TRBJ1-1; TRBD1 agrees at 7 bases. Germline CDR1 LGHNA, CDR2 YNFKEQ. Losses at the gene ends were 6 bases for V and 6 bases for J; bases not matched to a gene: 7. The CDR3 loop spans 13 amino acids.

This clone was recorded once. The V gene is TRBV4-1, the J gene TRBJ2-4; the match to TRBD2 covers 10 bases. V shed 6 bases, J shed 5 bases, and the junction held 4 bases outside the gene matches. Germline values: CDR1 MGHRA, CDR2 YSYEKL. This CDR3 has 14 amino acids. For the CDR3, the DNA is TGCGCCAGCAGTATAGCGGGGGGAGAAAACATTCAGTACTTC. Its protein product is CASSIAGGENIQYF.

The rearrangement uses TRBV5-1 and TRBJ2-7; 9 positions match TRBD2. The CDR3 sequence is 13 residues long. CDR1 is SGHRS and CDR2 is YFSETQ in the germline V gene. V lost 2 bases and J lost 5; bases outside the gene matches: 2. Here the CDR3 reads CASSFPSGNEQYF. In DNA form, the CDR3 reads TGCGCCAGCAGCTTCCCTAGCGGGAACGAGCAGTACTTC.

The V call is TRBV7-9, the J call TRBJ1-3; no definite D call. With 8 bases removed from V and 0 bases from J, the gap between germline ends came to 8 bases. Looked up from germline, CDR1 is SEHNR and CDR2 is FQNEAQ (reference sequence). The CDR3 runs to 13 residues. CDR3 sequence reads: CASAMGSGNTIYF. The CDR3 nucleotides read TGTGCCAGCGCCATGGGCTCTGGAAACACCATATATTTT.

The V gene is TRBV5-6, the J gene TRBJ1-2, with D unclear. CDR1 and CDR2 (germline): SGHDT, YYEEEE. This CDR3 comprises 16 residues. V was cut by 0 bases and J by 0 bases, with 12 bases left in between. CDR3 bases: TGTGCCAGCAGCTTGGGGTCAGCGCTAGCTAACTATGGCTACACCTTC. It translates to CASSLGSALANYGYTF.

The genes are TRBV28 and TRBJ2-7; 9 bases align to TRBD1. The CDR3 loop spans 14 amino acids. Germline values: CDR1 MDHEN, CDR2 SYDVKM. With V trimmed by 9 bases and J by 1 base, 7 bases remained unmatched. The CDR3 is CASPSGTGSYEQYF. CDR3 DNA: TGTGCCAGTCCCTCAGGGACAGGGTCCTACGAGCAGTACTTC.

This clone occurred once. The chain recombines TRBV29-1 with TRBJ1-3; D is ambiguous. V lost 4 bases and J lost 4, with 11 bases in between. Germline values: CDR1 SQVTM, CDR2 ANQGSEA. CDR3 length: 13 amino acids. CDR3 protein: CSVGHSQGNTIYF. DNA of the CDR3: TGCAGCGTTGGTCACTCACAGGGAAACACCATATATTTT.

The gene calls are TRBV11-3 and TRBJ2-1; 11 nucleotides agree with TRBD2. The CDR3 spans 20 residues. Germline CDR1 reads SGHNT; CDR2 reads YENEEA. J gave up 5 bases and V 4 bases, and 19 bases lay outside the gene matches. CDR3 residues: CASSSSLGTSGAKWDNEQFF. CDR3 nucleotides: TGTGCCAGCAGCTCATCATTAGGGACTAGCGGAGCCAAGTGGGACAATGAGCAGTTCTTC.

This clone came up once. The gene calls are TRBV5-4 and TRBJ2-2, with 7 bases identical to TRBD2. CDR3 length: 17 amino acids. Trimming at V came to 4 bases and at J to 4 bases, leaving 13 bases not matched to a gene. Germline assignment: CDR1 SGHNT and CDR2 YYREEE (reference sequence). CDR3: CASSLGGSRSGTGELFF. The DNA for the CDR3 is TGTGCCAGCAGCCTGGGCGGGAGCCGATCTGGCACCGGGGAGCTGTTTTTT.

The chain joins TRBV5-1 to TRBJ2-3; TRBD2 matches at 9 bases. The germline V gene has CDR1 SGHRS and CDR2 YFSETQ. The CDR3 totals 16 residues. J lost 9 bases, V lost 5 bases, and 16 bases had no gene match. The CDR3 is CASRLTSGRSTETQYF. DNA for the CDR3: TGCGCCAGCAGATTGACTAGCGGCCGTTCCACTGAAACGCAGTATTTT. The entire variable domain, with the rest obtained from reference TRBV5-1 and TRBJ2-3, is as follows: KAGVTQTPRYLIKTRGQQVTLSCSPISGHRSVSWYQQTPGQGLQFLFEYFSETQRNKGNFPGRFSGRQFSNSRSEMNVSTLELGDSALYLCASRLTSGRSTETQYFGPGTRLTVL.